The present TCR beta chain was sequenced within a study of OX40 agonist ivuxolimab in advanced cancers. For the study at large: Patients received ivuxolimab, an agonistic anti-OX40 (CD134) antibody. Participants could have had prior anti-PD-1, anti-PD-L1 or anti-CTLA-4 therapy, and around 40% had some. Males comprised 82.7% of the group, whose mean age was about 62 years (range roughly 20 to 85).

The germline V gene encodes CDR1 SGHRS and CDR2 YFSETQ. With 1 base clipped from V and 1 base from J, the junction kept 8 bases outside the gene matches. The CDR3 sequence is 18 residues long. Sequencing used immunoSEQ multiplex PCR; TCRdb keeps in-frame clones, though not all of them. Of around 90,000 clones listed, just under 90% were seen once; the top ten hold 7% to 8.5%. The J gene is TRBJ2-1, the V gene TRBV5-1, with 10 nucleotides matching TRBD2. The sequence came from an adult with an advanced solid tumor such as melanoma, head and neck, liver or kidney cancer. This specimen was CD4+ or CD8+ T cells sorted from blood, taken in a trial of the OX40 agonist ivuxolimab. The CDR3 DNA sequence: TGCGCCAGCAGCTTGCTAACCACGACTAGCGGGTCCTACAATGAGCAGTTCTTC. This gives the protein CASSLLTTTSGSYNEQFF.